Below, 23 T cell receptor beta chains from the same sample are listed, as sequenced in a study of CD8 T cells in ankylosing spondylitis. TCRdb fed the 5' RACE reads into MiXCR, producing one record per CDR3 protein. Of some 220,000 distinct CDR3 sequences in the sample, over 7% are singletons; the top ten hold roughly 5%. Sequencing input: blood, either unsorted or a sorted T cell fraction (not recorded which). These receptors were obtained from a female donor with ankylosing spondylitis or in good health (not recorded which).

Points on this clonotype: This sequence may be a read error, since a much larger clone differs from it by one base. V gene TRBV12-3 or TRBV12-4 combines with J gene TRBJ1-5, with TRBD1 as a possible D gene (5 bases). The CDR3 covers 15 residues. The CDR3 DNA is TGTGCCAGCAGCCTCGGGACTTTCCTAGATCACCCCCAGCATTTT. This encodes CASSLGTFLDHPQHF.

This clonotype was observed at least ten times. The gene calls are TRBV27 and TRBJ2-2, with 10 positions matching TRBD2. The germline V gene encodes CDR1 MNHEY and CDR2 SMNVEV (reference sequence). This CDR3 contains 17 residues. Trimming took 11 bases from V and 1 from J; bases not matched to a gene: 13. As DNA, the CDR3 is TGTGCCCCCGGGGCGCTAGCGGGAGTTAAGAACACCGGGGAGCTGTTTTTT. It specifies CAPGALAGVKNTGELFF.

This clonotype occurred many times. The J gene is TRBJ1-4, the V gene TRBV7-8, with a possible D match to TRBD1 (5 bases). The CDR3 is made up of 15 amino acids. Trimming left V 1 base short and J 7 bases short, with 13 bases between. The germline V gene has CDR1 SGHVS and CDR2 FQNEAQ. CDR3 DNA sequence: TGTGCCAGCAGCTTAGATGACAGCCTTGGTGAAAAACTGTTTTTT. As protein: CASSLDDSLGEKLFF.

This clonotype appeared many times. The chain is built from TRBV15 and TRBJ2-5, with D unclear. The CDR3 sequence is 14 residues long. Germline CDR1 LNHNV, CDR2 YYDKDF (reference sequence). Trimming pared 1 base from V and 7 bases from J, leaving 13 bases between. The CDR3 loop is CATSRVSGESTQYF. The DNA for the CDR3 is TGTGCCACCAGCAGAGTGAGTGGCGAGTCGACCCAGTACTTC.

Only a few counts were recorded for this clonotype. CDR3 protein: CASSVRDFTGDPNEQFF. CDR3 nucleotides: TGTGCCAGCAGCGTAAGGGACTTTACAGGGGATCCCAATGAGCAGTTCTTC. The chain employs TRBV5-4 and TRBJ2-1; D may be TRBD1 (7 bases). Trimming pared 4 bases from V and 6 bases from J, leaving 23 bases between. This CDR3 is 17 amino acids long. Germline V gene data show CDR1 as SGHNT and CDR2 as YYREEE (reference sequence).

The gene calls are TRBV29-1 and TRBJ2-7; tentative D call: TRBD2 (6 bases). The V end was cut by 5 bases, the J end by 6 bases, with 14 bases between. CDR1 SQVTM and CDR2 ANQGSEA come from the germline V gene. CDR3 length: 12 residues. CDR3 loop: CSVSDNGGEQYF. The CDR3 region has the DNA TGCAGCGTTTCCGACAACGGGGGCGAGCAGTACTTC.

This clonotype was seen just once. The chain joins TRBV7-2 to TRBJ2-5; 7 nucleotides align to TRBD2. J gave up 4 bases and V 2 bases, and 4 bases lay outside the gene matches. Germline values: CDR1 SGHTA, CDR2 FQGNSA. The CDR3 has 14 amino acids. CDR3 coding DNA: TGTGCCAGCAGCTTAAGCGGGATAGGAGAGACCCAGTACTTC. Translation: CASSLSGIGETQYF.

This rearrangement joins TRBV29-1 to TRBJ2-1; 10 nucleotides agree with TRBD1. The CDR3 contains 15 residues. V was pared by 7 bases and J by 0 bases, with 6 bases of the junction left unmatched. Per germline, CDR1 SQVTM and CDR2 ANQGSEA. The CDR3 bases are TGCAGCGGGGACAGGGGACTTAGCTCCTACAATGAGCAGTTCTTC. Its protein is CSGDRGLSSYNEQFF.

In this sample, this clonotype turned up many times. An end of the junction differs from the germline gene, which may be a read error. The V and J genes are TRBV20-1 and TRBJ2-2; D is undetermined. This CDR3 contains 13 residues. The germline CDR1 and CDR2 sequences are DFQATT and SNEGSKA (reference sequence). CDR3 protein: CSARNGNTGELFF. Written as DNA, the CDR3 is TGCAGCGCTAGAAACGGGAACACCGGGGAGCTGTTTTTT.

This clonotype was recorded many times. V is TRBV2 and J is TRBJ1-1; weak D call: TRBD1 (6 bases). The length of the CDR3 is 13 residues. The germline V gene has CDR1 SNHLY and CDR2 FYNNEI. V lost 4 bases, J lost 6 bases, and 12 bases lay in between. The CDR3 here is CASSVQGVSEAFF. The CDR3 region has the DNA TGTGCCAGCAGTGTACAGGGTGTCTCTGAAGCTTTCTTT.

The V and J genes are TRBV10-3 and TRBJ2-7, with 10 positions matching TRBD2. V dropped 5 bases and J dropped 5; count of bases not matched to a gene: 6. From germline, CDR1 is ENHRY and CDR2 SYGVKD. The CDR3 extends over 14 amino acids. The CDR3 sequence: CAISWSGRADEQYF. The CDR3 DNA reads TGTGCCATCAGTTGGAGCGGGAGGGCCGACGAGCAGTACTTC.

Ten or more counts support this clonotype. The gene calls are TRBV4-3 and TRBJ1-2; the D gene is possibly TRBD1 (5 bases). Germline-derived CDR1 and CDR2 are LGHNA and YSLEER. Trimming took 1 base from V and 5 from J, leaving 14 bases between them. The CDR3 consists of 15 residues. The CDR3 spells CASSQATGSGYGYTF. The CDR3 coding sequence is TGCGCCAGCAGCCAAGCGACGGGGTCAGGGTATGGCTACACCTTC.

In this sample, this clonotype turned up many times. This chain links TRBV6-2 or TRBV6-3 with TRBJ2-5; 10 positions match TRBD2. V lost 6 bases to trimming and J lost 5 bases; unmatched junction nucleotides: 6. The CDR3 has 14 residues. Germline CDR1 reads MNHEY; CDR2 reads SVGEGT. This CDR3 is CASSLAGVRETQYF. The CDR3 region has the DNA TGTGCCAGCAGCCTAGCGGGAGTTCGGGAGACCCAGTACTTC.

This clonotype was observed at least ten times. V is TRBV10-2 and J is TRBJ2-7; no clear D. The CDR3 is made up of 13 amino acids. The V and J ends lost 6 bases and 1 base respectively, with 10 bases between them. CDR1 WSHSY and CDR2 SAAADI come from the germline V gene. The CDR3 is CASRDPRSYEQYF. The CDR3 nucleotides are TGCGCCAGCAGGGACCCAAGGTCCTACGAGCAGTACTTC.

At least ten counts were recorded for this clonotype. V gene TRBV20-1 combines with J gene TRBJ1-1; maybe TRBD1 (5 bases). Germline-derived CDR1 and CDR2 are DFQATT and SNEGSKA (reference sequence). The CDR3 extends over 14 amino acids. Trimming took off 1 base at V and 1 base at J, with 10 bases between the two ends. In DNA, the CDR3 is TGCAGTGCTAGAGGGGGAGGGACGAACACTGAAGCTTTCTTT. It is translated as CSARGGGTNTEAFF.

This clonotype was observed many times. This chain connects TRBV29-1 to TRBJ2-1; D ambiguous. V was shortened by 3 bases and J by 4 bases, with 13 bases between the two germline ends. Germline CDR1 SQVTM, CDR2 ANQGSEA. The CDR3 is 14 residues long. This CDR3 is CSVEVPRKYNEQFF. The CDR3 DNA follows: TGCAGCGTTGAGGTCCCTAGGAAATACAATGAGCAGTTCTTC.

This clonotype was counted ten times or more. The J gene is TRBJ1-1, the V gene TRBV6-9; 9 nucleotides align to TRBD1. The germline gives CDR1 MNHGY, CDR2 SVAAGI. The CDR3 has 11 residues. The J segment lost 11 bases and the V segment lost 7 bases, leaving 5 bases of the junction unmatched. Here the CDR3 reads CASTTGGPAFF. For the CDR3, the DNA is TGTGCCAGCACAACAGGGGGCCCGGCTTTCTTT.

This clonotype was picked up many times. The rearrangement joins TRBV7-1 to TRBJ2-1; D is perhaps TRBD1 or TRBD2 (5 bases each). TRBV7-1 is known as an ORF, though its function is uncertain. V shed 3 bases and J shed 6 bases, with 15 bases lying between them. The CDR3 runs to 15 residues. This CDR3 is CASSSGRPGSNEQFF. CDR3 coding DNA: TGTGCCAGCAGCTCGGGACGCCCCGGCTCCAATGAGCAGTTCTTC.

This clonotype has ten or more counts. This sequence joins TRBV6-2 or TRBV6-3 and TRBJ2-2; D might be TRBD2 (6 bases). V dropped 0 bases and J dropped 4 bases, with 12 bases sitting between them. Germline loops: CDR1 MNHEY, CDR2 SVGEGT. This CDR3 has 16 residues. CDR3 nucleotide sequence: TGTGCCAGCAGTTACTCGACACTAGCTGGCACCGGGGAGCTGTTTTTT. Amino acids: CASSYSTLAGTGELFF.

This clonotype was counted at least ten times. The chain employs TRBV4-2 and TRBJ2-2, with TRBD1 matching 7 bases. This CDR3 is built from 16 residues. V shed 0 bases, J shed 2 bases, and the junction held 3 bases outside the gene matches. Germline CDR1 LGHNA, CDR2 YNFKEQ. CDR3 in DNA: TGTGCCAGCAGCCAAGAAGGGACAGAAAACACCGGGGAGCTGTTTTTT. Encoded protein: CASSQEGTENTGELFF.

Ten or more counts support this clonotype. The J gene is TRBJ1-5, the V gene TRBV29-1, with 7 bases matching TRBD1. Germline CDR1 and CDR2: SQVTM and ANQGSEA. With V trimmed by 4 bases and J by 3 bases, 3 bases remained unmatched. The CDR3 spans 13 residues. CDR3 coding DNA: TGCAGCGTTGCTGACAGGGTCAATCAGCCCCAGCATTTT. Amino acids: CSVADRVNQPQHF.

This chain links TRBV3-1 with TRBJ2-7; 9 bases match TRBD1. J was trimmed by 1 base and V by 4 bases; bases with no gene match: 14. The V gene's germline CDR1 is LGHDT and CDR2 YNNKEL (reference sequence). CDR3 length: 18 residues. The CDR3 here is CASSPGQGILAGSYEQYF. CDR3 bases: TGTGCCAGCAGCCCTGGACAGGGGATTCTCGCTGGGTCCTACGAGCAGTACTTC.

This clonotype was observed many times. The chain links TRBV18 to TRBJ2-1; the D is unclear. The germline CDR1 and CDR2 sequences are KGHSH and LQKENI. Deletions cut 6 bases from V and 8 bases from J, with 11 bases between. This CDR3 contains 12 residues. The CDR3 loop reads CASSRYEDEQFF. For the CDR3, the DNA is TGTGCCAGCTCCCGATACGAGGATGAGCAGTTCTTC. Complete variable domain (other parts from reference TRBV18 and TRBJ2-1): NAGVMQNPRHLVRRRGQEARLRCSPMKGHSHVYWYRQLPEEGLKFMVYLQKENIIDESGMPKERFSAEFPKEGPSILRIQQVVRGDSAAYFCASSRYEDEQFFGPGTRLTVL.